Below are 16 T cell receptor beta chains sequenced from a single sample in a study of identical twins. TCRdb redid the calling of the 5' RACE reads with MiXCR, one entry per CDR3 protein. This table has hundreds of thousands of distinct CDR3 sequences, 6.5% to 9.5% appearing once. This sample also belongs to another study, concerning yellow fever vaccine responses in identical twins.

Sequencing was carried out using memory (CD45RO+) T cells sorted from blood. These receptors were obtained from a woman between 18 and 30 years old in good health.

CDR3 region: CSAIGYGDTQYF. The CDR3 DNA reads TGCAGTGCCATAGGGTATGGAGATACGCAGTATTTT. The rearrangement joins TRBV20-1 to TRBJ2-3; no definite D call. Germline V gene lookup returns CDR1 DFQATT and CDR2 SNEGSKA (reference sequence). V was trimmed by 6 bases and J by 5 bases, leaving 12 bases between them. This CDR3 has 12 residues.

This clonotype came up a few times. The rearrangement joins TRBV7-8 to TRBJ2-3; 7 nucleotides line up with TRBD2. Trimming took 5 bases from V and 4 from J; bases not matched to a gene: 15. The CDR3 has 17 residues. The germline CDR1 and CDR2 sequences are SGHVS and FQNEAQ. CDR3: CASSNISGGGYADTQYF. CDR3 coding DNA: TGTGCCAGCAGCAACATCAGTGGGGGGGGTTATGCAGATACGCAGTATTTT.

The chain links TRBV9 to TRBJ1-3; TRBD1 is a possible D gene (5 bases). Germline V CDR1 and CDR2: SGDLS, YYNGEE. CDR3 length: 17 amino acids. Trimming took 3 bases from V and 0 from J, leaving 16 bases between them. The CDR3 loop reads CASSANAGLLSGNTIYF. Written as DNA, the CDR3 is TGTGCCAGCAGCGCCAACGCAGGGCTCCTCTCTGGAAACACCATATATTTT. The entire variable domain, with the rest obtained from reference TRBV9 and TRBJ1-3, is as follows: DSGVTQTPKHLITATGQRVTLRCSPRSGDLSVYWYQQSLDQGLQFLIQYYNGEERAKGNILERFSAQQFPDLHSELNLSSLELGDSALYFCASSANAGLLSGNTIYFGEGSWLTVV.

This clonotype occurred many times. The chain couples TRBV10-1 to TRBJ2-1; no firm D call. Trimming removed 0 bases at V and 9 bases at J, with 12 bases between. CDR1 is WNHNN and CDR2 is SYGVQD in the germline V gene (reference sequence). The CDR3 contains 14 residues. CDR3 protein: CASSESPESSEQFF. DNA of the CDR3: TGCGCCAGCAGTGAGTCCCCGGAATCATCTGAGCAGTTCTTC.

This clonotype came up a few times. This chain uses TRBV12-3 or TRBV12-4 with TRBJ2-5; 7 bases agree with TRBD1. Losses at the gene ends were 6 bases for V and 3 bases for J; bases not matched to a gene: 13. The CDR3 is 16 amino acids. In DNA, the CDR3 is TGTGCCAGCAGCCCGCCGGGACAGCATAGTAAAGAGACCCAGTACTTC. This gives the protein CASSPPGQHSKETQYF.

In its sample, this clonotype was seen a few times. The CDR3 nucleotides read TGTGCCAGCAGCCCACCCCCGCGGCCCGGGGGGTTAAGCTCCTACAATGAGCAGTTCTTC. It is translated as CASSPPPRPGGLSSYNEQFF. The V and J genes are TRBV11-2 and TRBJ2-1; TRBD2 matches 7 bases. Unmatched junction bases numbered 19, after V lost 5 bases and J lost 0 bases. There are 20 residues in the CDR3. The V gene's germline CDR1 is SGHAT and CDR2 FQNNGV.

This chain connects TRBV12-3 or TRBV12-4 to TRBJ1-4; D unresolved. The CDR3 is 15 amino acids. Trimming shortened V by 3 bases and J by 6 bases, and 14 bases separated the two germline ends. This chain's CDR3 is CASSLGDVRYEKLFF. CDR3 nucleotide sequence: TGTGCCAGCAGTTTGGGCGACGTTCGTTATGAAAAACTGTTTTTT.

The chain has TRBV7-2 and TRBJ1-6; 11 nucleotides agree with TRBD1. The ends lost 5 bases at V and 3 bases at J; junction bases unmatched: 6. The CDR3 loop spans 17 amino acids. CDR1 and CDR2 from the germline V gene are SGHTA and FQGNSA. CDR3 DNA sequence: TGTGCCAGCAGCATAGGACAGGGGGCCCTCTATAATTCACCCCTCCACTTT. This codes for CASSIGQGALYNSPLHF.

This clonotype was observed many times. The J gene is TRBJ2-2, the V gene TRBV18, with D possibly being TRBD1 (5 bases). Germline CDR1 KGHSH, CDR2 LQKENI. The CDR3 is 13 amino acids. With 1 base removed from V and 7 bases from J, the gap between germline ends came to 7 bases. CDR3 nucleotide sequence: TGTGCCAGCTCACCACAGGGGCTCGGGGAGCTGTTTTTT. This translates into CASSPQGLGELFF.

This clonotype has at least ten counts. V gene TRBV4-2 combines with J gene TRBJ2-2, with D possibly called TRBD1 or TRBD2 (5 bases each). V gave up 0 bases and J gave up 3 bases, with 14 bases separating them. Germline assignment: CDR1 LGHNA and CDR2 YNFKEQ. This CDR3 region has 17 residues. DNA for the CDR3: TGTGCCAGCAGCCAAGATCTGGAACGGGGACACACCGGGGAGCTGTTTTTT. Protein product: CASSQDLERGHTGELFF.

The chain combines TRBV7-6 with TRBJ2-5, with 9 bases aligning to TRBD1. Germline CDR1 is SGHVS and CDR2 is FNYEAQ. Losses at the gene ends were 5 bases for V and 5 bases for J; bases not matched to a gene: 12. The length of the CDR3 is 16 residues. Here the CDR3 DNA reads TGTGCCAGCAGCAAAGGGGGGTTACAGGGGGCTGAGACCCAGTACTTC. Translated, it gives CASSKGGLQGAETQYF.

V usage is TRBV5-8 and J usage is TRBJ2-2; no reliable D call. This CDR3 contains 15 residues. V was shortened by 4 bases and J by 5 bases, with 15 bases between the two germline ends. Germline CDR1 reads SGHTS; CDR2 reads YDEGEE. CDR3 bases: TGTGCCAGCAGCGCGACCGGAGCCAGGACCGGGGAGCTGTTTTTT. Amino acids: CASSATGARTGELFF.

The table lists this clonotype with many counts. J is TRBJ2-1 and V is TRBV3-1; 11 nucleotides line up with TRBD2. The junction had 6 bases not matched to a gene; V was cut back by 2 bases and J by 0 bases. CDR3 length: 18 amino acids. Germline CDR1 LGHDT, CDR2 YNNKEL (reference sequence). The CDR3 region has the DNA TGTGCCAGCAGCCAACTAGCGGGAGGACATAGCTCCTACAATGAGCAGTTCTTC. This gives the protein CASSQLAGGHSSYNEQFF.

This clonotype was observed at least ten times. The J gene is TRBJ2-2, the V gene TRBV3-1, with D maybe TRBD2 (5 bases). Germline V gene sequence: CDR1 LGHDT, CDR2 YNNKEL (reference sequence). The CDR3 length is 17 residues. Trimming cost V 2 bases and J 3 bases, with 16 bases left between them. The CDR3: CASSQWVVTKDTGELFF. DNA for the CDR3: TGTGCCAGCAGCCAATGGGTTGTGACTAAGGACACCGGGGAGCTGTTTTTT.

This clonotype was detected many times. The rearrangement links TRBV3-1 to TRBJ1-3, with D maybe TRBD1 (5 bases). This CDR3 region has 12 residues. Germline V gene sequence: CDR1 LGHDT, CDR2 YNNKEL (reference sequence). V lost 4 bases and J 8 bases, leaving 9 bases between the germline ends. DNA of the CDR3: TGTGCCAGCAGCCGGGACGCACACACCATATATTTT. This codes for CASSRDAHTIYF.

V usage is TRBV28 and J usage is TRBJ2-5; 7 nucleotides match TRBD2. V dropped 10 bases and J dropped 5; count of bases not matched to a gene: 10. Germline-derived CDR1 and CDR2 are MDHEN and SYDVKM. The CDR3 spans 13 residues. The CDR3 sequence is CATRRGGVETQYF. CDR3 DNA: TGTGCCACCCGGCGTGGGGGGGTGGAGACCCAGTACTTC.